This T cell receptor (beta chain) is drawn from a study of cytomegalovirus exposure and HLA in healthy donors. The CDR3 runs to 17 residues. V was clipped by 5 bases and J by 2 bases; unmatched bases: 8. CDR1 and CDR2 (germline): MNHEY, SMNVEV (reference sequence). The study ran its PCR with 60 Vbeta and 13 Jbeta primers. Method: immunoSEQ multiplex PCR; TCRdb's copy keeps in-frame clones and lacks some. The sample lists around 170,000 clones; just under 80% were seen once. The receptor's source is a middle-aged woman in good health and CMV-seropositive. Sequencing was done on a sample of PBMCs. The chain links TRBV27 to TRBJ2-3, with 12 bases aligning to TRBD2. DNA of the CDR3: TGTGCCAGCAGTCCCCGACGACTAGCGGGGGCCACAGATACGCAGTATTTT. Translated, it gives CASSPRRLAGATDTQYF.